The 5 T cell receptor beta chains given below trace back to one sample, sequenced in a study of T-cell reconstitution after alpha-beta-depleted transplantation in children. Library preparation (for TCRbeta) was performed with unique molecular identifiers. TCRdb reanalysed the PCR reads using MiXCR and keeps one entry per CDR3 protein. The sample holds approximately 520,000 distinct CDR3 sequences, about an eighth seen once. This material consisted of PBMCs, mostly from graft donor cells, taken 180 days after TCRalphabeta/CD19-depleted stem cell transplant. The receptors here all came from a female patient between 2 and 10 years old who had a stem cell transplant for aplastic anemia, so the T cells may come from the graft donor.

The rearrangement links TRBV5-6 to TRBJ2-4, with D possibly being TRBD2 (6 bases). The CDR3 is made up of 16 amino acids. Trimming removed 4 bases at V and 4 bases at J, with 18 bases between. Germline V lookup: CDR1 SGHDT, CDR2 YYEEEE. CDR3 protein: CASSLFPGLAKNIQYF. Here the CDR3 DNA reads TGTGCCAGCAGCCTATTTCCGGGACTCGCGAAAAACATTCAGTACTTC. The full variable domain, its missing parts supplied by reference TRBV5-6 and TRBJ2-4, is DAGVTQSPTHLIKTRGQQVTLRCSPKSGHDTVSWYQQALGQGPQFIFQYYEEEERQRGNFPDRFSGHQFPNYSSELNVNALLLGDSALYLCASSLFPGLAKNIQYFGAGTRLSVL.

The V call is TRBV10-2, the J call TRBJ2-5; 7 bases map to TRBD1. The CDR3 sequence is 13 residues long. J was trimmed by 8 bases and V by 6 bases; bases with no gene match: 9. The germline gives CDR1 WSHSY, CDR2 SAAADI. The CDR3 nucleotides read TGCGCCAGCAGCCGAACAAGACAGGGAACCCAGTACTTC. This sequence encodes CASSRTRQGTQYF.

The sample holds a few counts of this clonotype. The rearrangement links TRBV6-1 to TRBJ2-7; TRBD1 matches 8 bases. V dropped 6 bases and J dropped 2; count of bases not matched to a gene: 6. Germline CDR1 MNHNS, CDR2 SASEGT. The CDR3 length is 14 residues. The CDR3 loop is CASREDRVPYEQYF. The DNA of the CDR3 is TGTGCCAGCAGGGAGGACAGGGTACCCTACGAGCAGTACTTC.

In its sample, this clonotype was seen a few times. The chain is built from TRBV14 and TRBJ2-3, with D perhaps matching TRBD2 (5 bases). The CDR3 has 16 amino acids. Germline-derived CDR1 and CDR2 are SGHDN and FVKESK. V shed 0 bases and J shed 3 bases, with 13 bases lying between them. The CDR3 DNA sequence: TGTGCCAGCAGCCAAGATCGAATCCGGAGGACAGATACGCAGTATTTT. Protein: CASSQDRIRRTDTQYF.

This clonotype was seen a handful of times. This chain connects TRBV7-2 to TRBJ2-7; tentatively, D is TRBD1 (6 bases). The V gene's germline CDR1 is SGHTA and CDR2 FQGNSA. V was trimmed by 1 base and J by 3 bases, leaving 13 bases between them. The CDR3 covers 15 residues. CDR3 residues: CASSLGGGPYYEQYV. The CDR3 nucleotides read TGTGCCAGCAGCTTAGGAGGGGGACCCTACTACGAGCAGTACGTC.